This TCR beta chain is drawn from a study of blood T cells in healthy people across ages. V was pared by 5 bases and J by 5 bases, with 10 bases between. Germline loops: CDR1 SGDLS, CDR2 YYNGEE. The CDR3 is 13 residues long. It was with a sample-barcoded 5' primer and a J-beta primer mix that a second PCR of about 7 to 12 cycles was run. TCRdb recomputed calls from the 5' RACE reads with MiXCR, one row per CDR3 protein. The table shows roughly 900,000 distinct CDR3 sequences, with roughly 43% occurring only once. The sequence came from a young man in good health. The chain uses TRBV9 and TRBJ2-2, with a possible D match to TRBD1 (6 bases). Sequenced material: blood. CDR3 in amino acids: CASRATGTGELFF. CDR3 DNA: TGTGCCAGCAGAGCCACAGGGACCGGGGAGCTGTTTTTT.